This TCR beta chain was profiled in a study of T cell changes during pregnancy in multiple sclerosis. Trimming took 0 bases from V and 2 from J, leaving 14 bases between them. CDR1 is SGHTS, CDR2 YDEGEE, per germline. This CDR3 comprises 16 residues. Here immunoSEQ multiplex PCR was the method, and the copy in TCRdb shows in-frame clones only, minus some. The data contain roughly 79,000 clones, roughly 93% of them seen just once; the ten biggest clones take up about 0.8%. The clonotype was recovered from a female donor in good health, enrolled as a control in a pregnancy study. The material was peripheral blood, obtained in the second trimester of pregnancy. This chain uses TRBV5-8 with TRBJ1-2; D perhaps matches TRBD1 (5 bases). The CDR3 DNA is TGTGCCAGCAGCTTGGGTTCCAGGACAATGAACTATGGCTACACCTTC. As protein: CASSLGSRTMNYGYTF.